Sequencing of this T cell receptor beta chain was carried out in a study of a mutant IDH1 vaccine in newly diagnosed glioma. Study background: The first vaccination came 4-6 weeks after radiotherapy alone, or with temozolomide cycles. Visit V13 took place at week 47, and visit V12 happened at week 35. Study-level points and caveats: Pseudoprogression seemingly bore no relation to changes in top peripheral T cell clonotypes.

Generated by immunoSEQ multiplex PCR, the TCRdb table keeps only in-frame clones and is missing some. The sample holds 50,000 to 70,000 clones, roughly 74% seen once. Time point defined: week 35, safety follow-up. Each dose delivered 300 ug of mutant IDH1 20-mer peptide subcutaneously with imiquimod. New astrocytomas of WHO grade 3 or 4 that were IDH1-mutant and ATRX-lost were found in the donors. This clone was detected only a few times. What it recognizes is unknown. V shed 4 bases and J shed 8 bases, with 12 bases lying between them. Germline assignment: CDR1 MDHEN and CDR2 SYDVKM. The CDR3 consists of 13 residues.

The sequence was collected from a man aged 45-65 years with glioma. The gene calls are TRBV28 and TRBJ1-3; TRBD1 is a possible D gene (6 bases). Specimen: PBMCs, collected from a glioma patient whose treatment included an IDH1 peptide vaccine. This CDR3 reads CASSSGELDTIYF. DNA for the CDR3: TGTGCCAGCAGTTCAGGGGAGTTGGACACCATATATTTT.